The entry below gives a single T cell receptor (beta chain) sequence along with its context. This record comes from a study of blood T cell repertoires in COVID-19. Study overall: Samples representing acute and convalescent COVID-19 were sourced from the United States, Italy and Spain.

Some clones are missing from TCRdb's copy, which holds only in-frame ones; the method was immunoSEQ multiplex PCR. This table holds around 270,000 clones, about 87% found once. CDR1 is MGHDK, CDR2 SYGVNS, per germline. CDR3 size: 15 residues. Trimming took 5 bases from V and 8 from J, leaving 18 bases between them. The receptor was derived from a woman aged 40-49 years who had been exposed to COVID-19. The material sequenced was PBMCs or T cells enriched from blood (not recorded which). This rearrangement joins TRBV25-1 to TRBJ1-4; maybe TRBD1 (6 bases). This CDR3 reads CASSNPRTVGEKLFF. The CDR3, as DNA: TGTGCCAGCAGTAACCCTCGGACAGTCGGGGAAAAACTGTTTTTT.